The present TCR beta chain was sequenced within a study of T cell responses to AZD1222 COVID-19 vaccine. Whole-study context: Some second doses came at about 4 weeks and others at about 12 weeks; these were pooled. Study-level findings and limits: The number of AZD1222 recipients seropositive at baseline was only 6 or 7.

To note about this clone: Antigen: not known.

V was shortened by 3 bases and J by 5 bases, with 10 bases between the two germline ends. The CDR3 has 13 amino acids. From germline, CDR1 is SGHDN and CDR2 FVKESK. This table comes from immunoSEQ multiplex PCR, and its TCRdb copy is limited to in-frame clones, with some not included. The sample shows about 120,000 clones, about 90% of them seen only once. This TCR came from an adult in good health. Specimen: peripheral blood, collected on day 0 of AZD1222 vaccination. The chain carries TRBV14 and TRBJ1-1; no clear D. In nucleotides, the CDR3 is TGTGCCAGCAGCCATTACCCCGATACTGAAGCTTTCTTT. Amino acids: CASSHYPDTEAFF.